Described below is a single TCR beta chain sequence and its context. Its cognate antigen is unknown. This record belongs to a study of T cells and Merkel cell carcinoma outcomes. Study-level results: Merkel cell carcinoma outcomes were reportedly predicted by repertoire and T-cell density.

CDR1 SGHNT and CDR2 YENEEA come from the germline V gene. Between the trimmed V and J ends, which lost 3 bases and 8 bases, there was a span of 7 bases. This CDR3 is 12 amino acids long. Only in-frame clones appear in the TCRdb table, and some are missing; sequencing was by immunoSEQ multiplex PCR. The profile covers about 19,000 clones, with over 70% appearing a single time and about 3.1% taken by the ten largest. The TCR originated in a human donor with Merkel cell carcinoma. The material sequenced was tumor tissue from Merkel cell carcinoma. V is TRBV11-3 and J is TRBJ2-2; weak D call: TRBD2 (5 bases). The CDR3 bases are TGTGCCAGCAGCTTGGAGGCGGGGGAGCTGTTTTTT. This encodes CASSLEAGELFF.